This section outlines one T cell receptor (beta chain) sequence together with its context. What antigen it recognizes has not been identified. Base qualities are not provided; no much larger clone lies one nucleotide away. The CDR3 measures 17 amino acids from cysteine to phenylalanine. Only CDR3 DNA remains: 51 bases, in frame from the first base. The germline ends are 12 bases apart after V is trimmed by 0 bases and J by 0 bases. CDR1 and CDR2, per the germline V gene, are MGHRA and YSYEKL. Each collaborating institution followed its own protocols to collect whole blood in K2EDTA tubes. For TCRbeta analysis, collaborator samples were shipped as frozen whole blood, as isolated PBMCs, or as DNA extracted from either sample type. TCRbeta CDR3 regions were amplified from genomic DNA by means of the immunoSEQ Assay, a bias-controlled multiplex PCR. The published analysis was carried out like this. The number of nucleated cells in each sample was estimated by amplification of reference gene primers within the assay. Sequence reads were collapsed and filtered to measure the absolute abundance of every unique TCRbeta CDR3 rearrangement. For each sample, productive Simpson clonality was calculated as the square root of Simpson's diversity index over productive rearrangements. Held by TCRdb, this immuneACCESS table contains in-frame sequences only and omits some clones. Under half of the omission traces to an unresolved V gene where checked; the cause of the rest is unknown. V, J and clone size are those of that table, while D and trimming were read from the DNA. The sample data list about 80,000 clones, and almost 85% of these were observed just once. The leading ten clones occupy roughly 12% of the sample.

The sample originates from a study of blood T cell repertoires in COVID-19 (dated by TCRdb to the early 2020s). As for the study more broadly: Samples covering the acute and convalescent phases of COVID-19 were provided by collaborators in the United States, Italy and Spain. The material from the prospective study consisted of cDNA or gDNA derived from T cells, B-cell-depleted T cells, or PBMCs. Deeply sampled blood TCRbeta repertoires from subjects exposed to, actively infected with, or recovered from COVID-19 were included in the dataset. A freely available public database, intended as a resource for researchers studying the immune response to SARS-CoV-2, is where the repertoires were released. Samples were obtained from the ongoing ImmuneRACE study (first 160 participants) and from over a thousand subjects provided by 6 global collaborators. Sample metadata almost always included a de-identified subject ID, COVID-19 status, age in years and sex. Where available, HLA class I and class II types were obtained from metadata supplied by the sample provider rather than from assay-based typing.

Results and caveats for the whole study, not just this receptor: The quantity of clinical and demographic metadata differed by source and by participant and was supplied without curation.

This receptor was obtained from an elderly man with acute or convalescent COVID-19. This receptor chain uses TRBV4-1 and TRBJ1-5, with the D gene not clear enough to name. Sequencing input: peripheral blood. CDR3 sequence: CASSQESTYDSNQPQHF. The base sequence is TGCGCCAGCAGCCAAGAATCGACATACGATAGCAATCAGCCCCAGCATTTT.